This entry is about one T cell receptor beta chain. TCRdb keeps only in-frame clones here, not all; method: immunoSEQ multiplex PCR. The sample comprises 80,000 to 100,000 clones, roughly 91% of which are singletons, and about 1.5% rests with the top ten. This specimen belongs to a study of OX40 agonist ivuxolimab in advanced cancers. The CDR3 has 14 amino acids. After removal of 2 bases from V and 6 bases from J, the junction contained 3 bases not matched to a gene. From germline, CDR1 is SGHRS and CDR2 YFSETQ. Exclusion applied to patients with autoimmune disease history or systemic immunosuppression.

The chain has TRBV5-1 and TRBJ2-3; 10 bases fit TRBD2. This TCR was sampled from an adult with an advanced solid tumor such as melanoma, head and neck, liver or kidney cancer. The sample consisted of CD4+ or CD8+ T cells sorted from blood, taken in a trial of the OX40 agonist ivuxolimab. CDR3 bases: TGCGCCAGCAGCTTTACTAGCGGGATGGATACGCAGTATTTT. The encoded protein is CASSFTSGMDTQYF.